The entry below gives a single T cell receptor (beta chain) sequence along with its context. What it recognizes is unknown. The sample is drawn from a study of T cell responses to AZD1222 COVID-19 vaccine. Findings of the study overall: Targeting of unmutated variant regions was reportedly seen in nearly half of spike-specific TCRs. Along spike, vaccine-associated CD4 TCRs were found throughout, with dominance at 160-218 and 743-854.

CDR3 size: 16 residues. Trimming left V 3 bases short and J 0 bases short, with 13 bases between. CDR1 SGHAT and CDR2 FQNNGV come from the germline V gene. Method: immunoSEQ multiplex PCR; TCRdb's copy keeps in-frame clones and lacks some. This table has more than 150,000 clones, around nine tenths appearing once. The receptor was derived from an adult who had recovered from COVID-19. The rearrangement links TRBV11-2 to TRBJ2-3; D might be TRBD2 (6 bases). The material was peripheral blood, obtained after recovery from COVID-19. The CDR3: CASSFRLDSSTDTQYF. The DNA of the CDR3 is TGTGCCAGCAGCTTCCGACTAGACTCTAGCACAGATACGCAGTATTTT.